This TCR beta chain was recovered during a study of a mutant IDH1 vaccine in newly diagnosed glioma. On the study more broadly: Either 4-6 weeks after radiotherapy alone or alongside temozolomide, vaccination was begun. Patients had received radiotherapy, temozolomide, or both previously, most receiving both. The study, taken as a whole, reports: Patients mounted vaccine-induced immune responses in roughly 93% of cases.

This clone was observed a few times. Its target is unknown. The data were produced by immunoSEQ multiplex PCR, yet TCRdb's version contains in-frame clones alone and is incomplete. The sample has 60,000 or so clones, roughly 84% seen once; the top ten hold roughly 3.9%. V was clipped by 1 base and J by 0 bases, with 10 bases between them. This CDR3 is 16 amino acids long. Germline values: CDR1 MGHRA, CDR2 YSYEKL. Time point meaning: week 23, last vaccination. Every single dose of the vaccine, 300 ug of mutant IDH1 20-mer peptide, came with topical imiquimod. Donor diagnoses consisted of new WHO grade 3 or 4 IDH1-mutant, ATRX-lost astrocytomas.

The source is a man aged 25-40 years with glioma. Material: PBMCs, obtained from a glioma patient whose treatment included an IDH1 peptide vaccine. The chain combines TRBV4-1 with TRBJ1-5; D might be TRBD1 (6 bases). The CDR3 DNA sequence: TGCGCCAGCAGCCAAGCGGGACAAGCTAGCAATCAGCCCCAGCATTTT. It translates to CASSQAGQASNQPQHF.